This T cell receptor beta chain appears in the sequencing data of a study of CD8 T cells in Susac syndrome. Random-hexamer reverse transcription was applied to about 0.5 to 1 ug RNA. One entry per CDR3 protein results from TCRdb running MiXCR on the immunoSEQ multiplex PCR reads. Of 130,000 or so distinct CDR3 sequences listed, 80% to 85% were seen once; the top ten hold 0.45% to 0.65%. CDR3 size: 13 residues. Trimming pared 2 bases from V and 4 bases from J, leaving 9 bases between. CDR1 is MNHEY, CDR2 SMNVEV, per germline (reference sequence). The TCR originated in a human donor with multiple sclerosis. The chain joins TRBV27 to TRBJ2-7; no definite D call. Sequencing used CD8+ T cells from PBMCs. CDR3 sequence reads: CASSLGRAYEQYV. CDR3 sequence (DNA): TGTGCCAGCAGTTTAGGCCGAGCTTACGAGCAGTACGTC.